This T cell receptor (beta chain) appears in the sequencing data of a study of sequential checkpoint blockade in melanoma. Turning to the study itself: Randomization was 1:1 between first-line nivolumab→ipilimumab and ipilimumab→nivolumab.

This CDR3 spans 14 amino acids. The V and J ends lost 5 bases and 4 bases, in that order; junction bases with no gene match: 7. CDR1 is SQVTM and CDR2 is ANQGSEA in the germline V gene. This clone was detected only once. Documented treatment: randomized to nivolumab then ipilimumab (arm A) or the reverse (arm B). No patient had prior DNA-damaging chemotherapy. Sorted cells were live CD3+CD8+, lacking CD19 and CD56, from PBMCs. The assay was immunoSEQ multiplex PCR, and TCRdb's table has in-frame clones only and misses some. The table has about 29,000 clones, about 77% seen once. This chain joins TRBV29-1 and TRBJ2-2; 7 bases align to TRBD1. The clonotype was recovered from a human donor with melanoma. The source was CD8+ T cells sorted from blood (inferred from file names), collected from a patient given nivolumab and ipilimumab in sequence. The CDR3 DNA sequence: TGCAGCGTTTCGGACAGGCGTAGCACCGGGGAGCTGTTTTTT. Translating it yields CSVSDRRSTGELFF.